This T cell receptor (beta chain) derives from a study of shared clonotypes between healthy human individuals. Naive CD8 cells comprised CD45RO-negative, CCR7-positively selected cells, excluding terminally differentiated effector memory CD45RA+ cells. The assay was immunoSEQ multiplex PCR, and TCRdb's table has in-frame clones only and misses some. The sample records over 2 million clones, about 95% being singletons. The CDR3 spans 13 residues. Trimming stripped 1 base from V and 3 bases from J, with 6 bases between. Germline V gene lookup returns CDR1 SGHVS and CDR2 FNYEAQ. As for this clone: Antigen specificity is unknown. Distinct nucleotide sequences in the sample also encode this CDR3.

Whole-study findings and limits: Rarefaction analysis demonstrated incomplete sorted-subset sequencing notwithstanding large depth. Sequencing depth was a factor that was expected to affect clonotype sharing among donors.

This receptor was taken from a man aged 18 to 30 in good health. The V gene is TRBV7-6, the J gene TRBJ1-2, with D unclear. Sequenced input: naive CD8+ T cells sorted from blood. The CDR3 here is CASSLGGDYGYTF. The CDR3, as DNA: TGTGCCAGCAGCTTAGGCGGGGACTATGGCTACACCTTC.